Following are 17 T cell receptor beta chains from one sample sequenced in a study of T cells after posttransplantation cyclophosphamide. Cyclophosphamide on days +3 and +4 followed busulfan-fludarabine conditioning and a marrow graft. Using immunoSEQ multiplex PCR, the repertoire was profiled, and TCRdb retains in-frame clones only, with some absent. The sample carries roughly 12,000 clones, 2% to 2.5% recorded once. The sequences come from PBMCs, collected after allogeneic stem cell transplant with posttransplant cyclophosphamide. These receptors were obtained from a male patient between 25 and 39 years old who received an allogeneic stem cell transplant from a related donor, was CMV-positive, and had no GVHD. Some T cells may originate from the graft donor.

The CDR3 DNA sequence: TGTGCCAGCAGCTTCGGACTGACAGGGAATCGGGGCTACACCTTC. It specifies CASSFGLTGNRGYTF. The chain couples TRBV7-2 to TRBJ1-2; 7 bases line up with TRBD1. CDR1 is SGHTA, CDR2 FQGNSA, per germline. V lost 3 bases, J lost 8 bases, and 12 bases stayed unmatched. This CDR3 comprises 15 residues.

The chain has TRBV15 and TRBJ2-3, with D maybe TRBD2 (5 bases). CDR3 length equals 19 residues. The V gene lost 0 bases and the J gene lost 0 bases, with 19 bases spanning the gap. The germline V gene encodes CDR1 LNHNV and CDR2 YYDKDF (reference sequence). The CDR3 region has the DNA TGTGCCACCAGCAGAGACCCCCCACGTGAGGGTGGGAGCACAGATACGCAGTATTTT. It translates to CATSRDPPREGGSTDTQYF.

This clone has more than one count but fewer than ten. The V gene is TRBV5-6, the J gene TRBJ1-4, with D perhaps TRBD1 (6 bases). The germline V gene encodes CDR1 SGHDT and CDR2 YYEEEE. There are 12 residues in the CDR3. Trimming shortened V by 7 bases and J by 6 bases, and 10 bases separated the two germline ends. Here the CDR3 DNA reads TGTGCCAGCGGTCAGGGGTATGAAAAACTGTTTTTT. The encoded protein is CASGQGYEKLFF.

This rearrangement joins TRBV2 to TRBJ1-2, with 7 bases matching TRBD1. Per germline, CDR1 SNHLY and CDR2 FYNNEI. The CDR3 has 15 residues. Unmatched junction bases numbered 5, after V lost 1 base and J lost 3 bases. The CDR3 DNA follows: TGTGCCAGCAGTGAAGACATACAGGGGTACTATGGCTACACCTTC. Translating it yields CASSEDIQGYYGYTF.

V and J are TRBV7-8 and TRBJ1-5, with D unclear. CDR3 length equals 13 residues. The ends were cut back, 5 bases at V and 5 bases at J, with 10 bases in the middle. Germline V gives CDR1 SGHVS, CDR2 FQNEAQ. The chain's CDR3 is CASSPRFDQPQHF. The DNA of the CDR3 is TGTGCCAGCAGCCCCCGGTTCGATCAGCCCCAGCATTTT. Looking up the rest from reference TRBV7-8 and TRBJ1-5 gives the full variable domain: GAGVSQSPRYKVAKRGQDVALRCDPISGHVSLFWYQQALGQGPEFLTYFQNEAQLDKSGLPSDRFFAERPEGSVSTLKIQRTQQEDSAVYLCASSPRFDQPQHFGDGTRLSIL.

In its sample, this clone was seen a few times. V is TRBV9 and J is TRBJ2-5, with TRBD1 matching over 10 bases. Per the germline V gene, CDR1 is SGDLS and CDR2 is YYNGEE. The V and J ends lost 2 bases and 1 base, in that order; junction bases with no gene match: 8. The CDR3 runs to 17 residues. The CDR3 protein is CASSVSGGQGFQETQYF. Here the CDR3 DNA reads TGTGCCAGCAGCGTCAGCGGGGGACAGGGGTTCCAAGAGACCCAGTACTTC.

This clone was seen a few times. The J gene is TRBJ2-1, the V gene TRBV5-6, with 7 bases lining up with TRBD1. Germline-derived CDR1 and CDR2 are SGHDT and YYEEEE. CDR3 length: 15 residues. V was pared by 5 bases and J by 8 bases, with 13 bases of the junction left unmatched. As DNA, the CDR3 is TGTGCCAGCAGTTACGAGGGGGCGAATTCGGATGAGCAGTTCTTC. Amino acids: CASSYEGANSDEQFF. Variable domain in full (rest from reference TRBV5-6 and TRBJ2-1): DAGVTQSPTHLIKTRGQQVTLRCSPKSGHDTVSWYQQALGQGPQFIFQYYEEEERQRGNFPDRFSGHQFPNYSSELNVNALLLGDSALYLCASSYEGANSDEQFFGPGTRLTVL.

V gene TRBV10-1 combines with J gene TRBJ2-1; weak D call: TRBD1 (6 bases). The CDR3 spans 15 residues. V lost 3 bases and J 4 bases, leaving 13 bases between the germline ends. The V gene's germline CDR1 is WNHNN and CDR2 SYGVQD (reference sequence). Here the CDR3 DNA reads TGCGCCAGCAGTGACGGACAGAGCTTTTACAATGAGCAGTTCTTC. Translating gives CASSDGQSFYNEQFF.

The CDR3 region has the DNA TGTGCCAGCAGCCGTGGGGCGGGAACTTCACCCCTCCACTTT. Its translation: CASSRGAGTSPLHF. The chain links TRBV5-6 to TRBJ1-6, with D maybe TRBD1 (5 bases). Germline V CDR1 and CDR2: SGHDT, YYEEEE. The V and J ends lost 4 bases and 9 bases respectively, with 14 bases between them. There are 14 residues in the CDR3. Using reference TRBV5-6 and TRBJ1-6 for the parts outside the CDR3, the full variable domain is DAGVTQSPTHLIKTRGQQVTLRCSPKSGHDTVSWYQQALGQGPQFIFQYYEEEERQRGNFPDRFSGHQFPNYSSELNVNALLLGDSALYLCASSRGAGTSPLHFGNGTRLTVT.

V and J are TRBV9 and TRBJ2-3; no clear D gene. The V gene's germline CDR1 is SGDLS and CDR2 YYNGEE. The CDR3 contains 14 residues. With 3 bases removed from V and 5 bases from J, the gap between germline ends came to 13 bases. The CDR3 is CASSDSTAKDTQYF. Here the CDR3 DNA reads TGTGCCAGCAGCGACAGTACGGCAAAAGATACGCAGTATTTT.

This clone was seen a handful of times. The CDR3 DNA follows: TGTGCCAGCAGCTTAAGGATAGCGGGAGGCTCCTGGGCAGATACGCAGTATTTT. This translates into CASSLRIAGGSWADTQYF. This sequence joins TRBV7-2 and TRBJ2-3; 10 bases match TRBD2. Losses at the gene ends were 2 bases for V and 4 bases for J; bases not matched to a gene: 12. The CDR3 consists of 18 residues. CDR1 is SGHTA, CDR2 FQGNSA, per germline. The whole variable domain, filled in from reference TRBV7-2 and TRBJ2-3, reads GAGVSQSPSNKVTEKGKDVELRCDPISGHTALYWYRQSLGQGLEFLIYFQGNSAPDKSGLPSDRFSAERTGGSVSTLTIQRTQQEDSAVYLCASSLRIAGGSWADTQYFGPGTRLTVL.

The table lists this clone with a few counts. V usage is TRBV5-1 and J usage is TRBJ2-5, with a possible D match to TRBD1 (5 bases). Germline V gene sequence: CDR1 SGHRS, CDR2 YFSETQ. The CDR3 is 14 amino acids. V was pared by 4 bases and J by 2 bases, with 12 bases between. In nucleotides, the CDR3 is TGCGCCAGCAGCACAAGACAGCGACAAGAGACCCAGTACTTC. Translation: CASSTRQRQETQYF.

This clone was observed a handful of times. The chain recombines TRBV28 with TRBJ1-5, with TRBD1 identical over 11 bases. V lost 1 base to trimming and J lost 7 bases; unmatched junction nucleotides: 6. The V gene's germline CDR1 is MDHEN and CDR2 SYDVKM. This CDR3 contains 16 residues. The CDR3 DNA follows: TGTGCCAGCAGTTTATATGGGGGGACAGGGGGGCAGCCCCAGCATTTT. Translated: CASSLYGGTGGQPQHF.

The chain couples TRBV28 to TRBJ2-4; no clear D gene. The CDR3 is 16 amino acids. In germline, CDR1 is MDHEN, CDR2 SYDVKM. V lost 3 bases and J 1 base, leaving 13 bases between the germline ends. The CDR3, as DNA: TGTGCCAGCAGTTTTCGACCGGGTAGGGCCAAAAACATTCAGTACTTC. Translation: CASSFRPGRAKNIQYF.

This clone occurred a few times. This chain connects TRBV7-2 to TRBJ2-1; D gene ambiguous. Looked up from germline, CDR1 is SGHTA and CDR2 is FQGNSA. The CDR3 consists of 13 residues. The V and J ends lost 2 bases and 11 bases respectively, with 13 bases between them. CDR3 DNA: TGTGCCAGCAGCTTATCCGCTACAGAGAAGCAGTTCTTC. Encoded protein: CASSLSATEKQFF.

The sample holds a few counts of this clone. V gene TRBV11-2 combines with J gene TRBJ1-2; perhaps TRBD1 as D (5 bases). The CDR3 has 15 amino acids. Germline V lookup: CDR1 SGHAT, CDR2 FQNNGV. Trimming shortened V by 5 bases and J by 4 bases, and 17 bases separated the two germline ends. CDR3 sequence: CASSPGGDSGYGYTF. The CDR3 bases are TGTGCCAGCAGCCCCGGGGGGGATAGCGGCTATGGCTACACCTTC.

This clone was observed a handful of times. The rearrangement uses TRBV13 and TRBJ2-1, with 9 bases lining up with TRBD1. The CDR3 is 21 residues long. V gave up 5 bases and J gave up 8 bases; unmatched junction bases: 28. CDR1 PRHDT and CDR2 FYEKMQ come from the germline V gene (reference sequence). The CDR3 region has the DNA TGTGCCAGCAGCCGTTCGGTCGGGACAGGGCCTAGGGAGAATGAAGGGGATGAGCAGTTCTTC. Translation gives CASSRSVGTGPRENEGDEQFF. The variable domain in full, with the rest retrieved from reference TRBV13 and TRBJ2-1, is AAGVIQSPRHLIKEKRETATLKCYPIPRHDTVYWYQQGPGQDPQFLISFYEKMQSDKGSIPDRFSAQQFSDYHSELNMSSLELGDSALYFCASSRSVGTGPRENEGDEQFFGPGTRLTVL.